What follows are 27 T cell receptor beta chains derived from one specimen sequenced in a study of blood T cell repertoires in COVID-19. The repertoire was sequenced with immunoSEQ multiplex PCR; TCRdb's copy has only in-frame clones and lacks some. Of roughly 110,000 clones listed, approximately 84% are singletons. The sequenced material came from peripheral blood. These receptors were obtained from a woman aged 60-75 years with acute or convalescent COVID-19.

The chain has TRBV18 and TRBJ2-7; 7 nucleotides align to TRBD1. J lost 4 bases, V lost 0 bases, and 3 bases had no gene match. The CDR3 totals 14 residues. Germline V gene data show CDR1 as KGHSH and CDR2 as LQKENI. The CDR3: CASSPPRQGYEQYF. CDR3 sequence (DNA): TGTGCCAGCTCACCACCACGACAGGGATACGAGCAGTACTTC.

This chain uses TRBV6-4 with TRBJ2-2; the D gene is possibly TRBD1 (6 bases). The CDR3 sequence is 15 residues long. Looked up from germline, CDR1 is MRHNA and CDR2 is SNTAGT. V lost 5 bases and J 3 bases, leaving 13 bases between the germline ends. This CDR3 is CASSWRAGDTGELFF. CDR3 coding DNA: TGTGCCAGCAGTTGGCGTGCAGGGGACACCGGGGAGCTGTTTTTT.

This rearrangement joins TRBV27 to TRBJ2-1; tentatively, D is TRBD1 (5 bases). Per germline, CDR1 MNHEY and CDR2 SMNVEV (reference sequence). V dropped 3 bases and J dropped 8 bases, with 20 bases sitting between them. The CDR3 is 16 amino acids. CDR3 region: CASSFYVQGSSDEQFF. DNA of the CDR3: TGTGCCAGCAGTTTTTACGTGCAGGGAAGCTCTGATGAGCAGTTCTTC.

The V and J genes are TRBV5-4 and TRBJ2-1; 10 bases fit TRBD2. CDR3 size: 15 residues. V shed 0 bases and J 4 bases; nucleotides not matched to a gene: 1. Germline loops: CDR1 SGHNT, CDR2 YYREEE (reference sequence). CDR3 DNA sequence: TGTGCCAGCAGCTTGGGGACTAGCGGATACAATGAGCAGTTCTTC. It translates to CASSLGTSGYNEQFF.

The table lists this clone with a count of one. The genes are TRBV5-1 and TRBJ2-3; D remains ambiguous. V was pared by 4 bases and J by 6 bases, with 12 bases between. The CDR3 length is 13 residues. Germline assignment: CDR1 SGHRS and CDR2 YFSETQ. This CDR3 reads CASSQDVEDTQYF. Written as DNA, the CDR3 is TGCGCCAGCAGCCAAGATGTAGAGGATACGCAGTATTTT.

The CDR3 spells CAISQGDQPQHF. DNA for the CDR3: TGTGCCATCAGCCAGGGTGATCAGCCCCAGCATTTT. V usage is TRBV10-3 and J usage is TRBJ1-5, with a tentative D call TRBD1 (5 bases). The germline CDR1 and CDR2 sequences are ENHRY and SYGVKD. CDR3 length: 12 residues. V was clipped by 6 bases and J by 5 bases, with 8 bases between them.

The chain employs TRBV18 and TRBJ1-2; the D gene is possibly TRBD1 (5 bases). The CDR3 loop spans 16 amino acids. The V end lost 2 bases, the J end lost 2 bases, and 15 bases lay between the germline ends. CDR1 is KGHSH and CDR2 is LQKENI in the germline V gene. CDR3 sequence (DNA): TGTGCCAGCTCACCAATGGGGGGATTGGGAAACTATGGCTACACCTTC. Translating gives CASSPMGGLGNYGYTF.

This clone was found a few times. The V and J genes are TRBV4-1 and TRBJ2-1; 10 nucleotides line up with TRBD2. The CDR3 loop spans 16 amino acids. Losses at the gene ends were 4 bases for V and 6 bases for J; bases not matched to a gene: 9. Germline values: CDR1 MGHRA, CDR2 YSYEKL. As DNA, the CDR3 is TGCGCCAGCAGCCGGTGGACTAGCGGTACGGGCAATGAGCAGTTCTTC. Its translation is CASSRWTSGTGNEQFF.

The gene calls are TRBV14 and TRBJ2-1; D remains unclear. The germline V gene encodes CDR1 SGHDN and CDR2 FVKESK. The CDR3 contains 14 residues. The V and J ends lost 0 bases and 6 bases respectively, with 9 bases between them. CDR3 loop: CASSQESGFNEQFF. The DNA of the CDR3 is TGTGCCAGCAGCCAAGAATCCGGGTTCAATGAGCAGTTCTTC. The whole variable domain, filled in from reference TRBV14 and TRBJ2-1, reads EAGVTQFPSHSVIEKGQTVTLRCDPISGHDNLYWYRRVMGKEIKFLLHFVKESKQDESGMPNNRFLAERTGGTYSTLKVQPAELEDSGVYFCASSQESGFNEQFFGPGTRLTVL.

This chain joins TRBV12-5 and TRBJ1-1; a possible D gene is TRBD1 (6 bases). Germline CDR1 reads LGHNT; CDR2 reads FRNRAP. The CDR3 has 14 residues. V was cut by 7 bases and J by 4 bases, with 16 bases left in between. The CDR3 sequence is CASALGTPRTEAFF. The CDR3 bases are TGTGCTAGTGCCTTGGGGACACCTCGCACTGAAGCTTTCTTT.

A few counts support this clone. The chain links TRBV5-1 to TRBJ1-2; D is possibly TRBD1 (5 bases). CDR1 and CDR2 from the germline V gene are SGHRS and YFSETQ. Trimming pared 1 base from V and 1 base from J, leaving 8 bases between. The CDR3 is made up of 14 amino acids. The CDR3: CASSLNRLNYGYTF. The CDR3 nucleotides read TGCGCCAGCAGCTTGAACAGGCTTAACTATGGCTACACCTTC.

The V gene is TRBV9, the J gene TRBJ1-5; D is perhaps TRBD1 (5 bases). Germline V gives CDR1 SGDLS, CDR2 YYNGEE. V lost 6 bases and J 4 bases, leaving 23 bases between the germline ends. The CDR3 is 17 residues long. The CDR3 loop reads CASISLGVRLENQPQHF. The DNA of the CDR3 is TGTGCCAGCATTTCATTAGGGGTAAGGTTAGAGAATCAGCCCCAGCATTTT.

Only one count was recorded for this clone. The gene calls are TRBV23-1 and TRBJ1-1; 8 bases line up with TRBD1. TRBV23-1 is an open reading frame whose function is uncertain. The trim removed 11 bases at V and 3 bases at J, leaving 20 bases unmatched. This CDR3 is 17 amino acids long. CDR3 sequence reads: CADLGGQEPLRDTEAFF. CDR3 DNA: TGCGCCGACCTGGGGGGACAGGAACCCCTTAGGGACACTGAAGCTTTCTTT.

The rearrangement links TRBV4-1 to TRBJ1-2, with D possibly being TRBD1 (5 bases). V dropped 3 bases and J dropped 4 bases, with 15 bases sitting between them. In germline, CDR1 is MGHRA, CDR2 YSYEKL. This CDR3 has 15 residues. The CDR3 protein is CASSQAVGGGYGYTF. The CDR3 bases are TGCGCCAGCAGCCAGGCGGTGGGGGGTGGCTATGGCTACACCTTC.

This clone was counted only a few times. The chain couples TRBV11-2 to TRBJ2-5, with D tentatively TRBD2 (6 bases). This CDR3 is built from 15 residues. In germline, CDR1 is SGHAT, CDR2 FQNNGV. V was clipped by 5 bases and J by 0 bases, with 13 bases between them. The CDR3 DNA reads as TGTGCCAGCAGCCTAGTTGGGGGGTACCAAGAGACCCAGTACTTC. This gives the protein CASSLVGGYQETQYF.

The chain couples TRBV19 to TRBJ1-6, with D tentatively TRBD1 (5 bases). This CDR3 region has 13 residues. The germline CDR1 and CDR2 sequences are LNHDA and SQIVND (reference sequence). V was cut by 4 bases and J by 6 bases, with 7 bases left in between. CDR3 loop: CASSTGFNSPLHF. The CDR3, as DNA: TGTGCCAGTAGTACAGGGTTTAATTCACCCCTCCACTTT.

V gene TRBV10-2 combines with J gene TRBJ1-2; maybe TRBD1 (5 bases). Trimming pared 7 bases from V and 7 bases from J, leaving 16 bases between. The germline V gene encodes CDR1 WSHSY and CDR2 SAAADI. This CDR3 is 13 amino acids long. The DNA for the CDR3 is TGCGCCAGCACCGGAGGGGAAACGGCTGGCTACACCTTC. This translates into CASTGGETAGYTF.

The rearrangement uses TRBV18 and TRBJ1-6; D is ambiguous. The CDR3 runs 15 residues. Germline V gene lookup returns CDR1 KGHSH and CDR2 LQKENI. V lost 2 bases, J lost 7 bases, and 12 bases lay in between. The chain's CDR3 is CASSPAGTGNSPLHF. CDR3 DNA: TGTGCCAGCTCACCAGCAGGAACGGGGAATTCACCCCTCCACTTT.

The rearrangement uses TRBV5-8 and TRBJ2-1, with 8 bases that match TRBD2. This CDR3 spans 17 amino acids. V lost 0 bases, J lost 0 bases, and 5 bases stayed unmatched. Germline CDR1 is SGHTS and CDR2 is YDEGEE. The CDR3 coding sequence is TGTGCCAGCAGCTTGGCGACCGGGACTAGCTCCTACAATGAGCAGTTCTTC. Residues: CASSLATGTSSYNEQFF.

This clone was seen a handful of times. V and J are TRBV12-3 or TRBV12-4 and TRBJ2-5; the D gene is possibly TRBD1 (6 bases). The CDR3 loop spans 13 amino acids. Trimming took off 3 bases at V and 3 bases at J, with 8 bases between the two ends. DNA for the CDR3: TGTGCCAGCAGTTTGGACAGCGAAGAGACCCAGTACTTC. Translated, it gives CASSLDSEETQYF.

This chain uses TRBV28 with TRBJ2-1; unclear D gene. Trimming shortened V by 7 bases and J by 8 bases, and 12 bases separated the two germline ends. CDR1 is MDHEN and CDR2 is SYDVKM in the germline V gene. The CDR3 is 12 amino acids. The CDR3 sequence: CASTAYRDEQFF. In DNA, the CDR3 is TGTGCCAGCACGGCTTACCGGGATGAGCAGTTCTTC.

V and J are TRBV12-3 or TRBV12-4 and TRBJ1-5; D might be TRBD1 (5 bases). This CDR3 has 13 amino acids. V was shortened by 6 bases and J by 7 bases, with 13 bases between the two germline ends. The CDR3 DNA reads as TGTGCCAGCAGCCTAGGGGTTCACCAGCCCCAGCATTTT. Its protein is CASSLGVHQPQHF.

CDR3 residues: CASSLGAGLSHEQYF. In DNA, the CDR3 is TGCGCCAGCAGCTTGGGAGCGGGGTTAAGCCACGAGCAGTACTTC. The chain employs TRBV5-1 and TRBJ2-7, with 7 bases fitting TRBD2. This CDR3 comprises 15 residues. CDR1 and CDR2 (germline): SGHRS, YFSETQ. V lost 0 bases and J lost 5; bases outside the gene matches: 8.

The rearrangement uses TRBV6-5 and TRBJ1-5, with 8 bases matching TRBD1. Trimming at V came to 6 bases and at J to 6 bases, leaving 7 bases not matched to a gene. Germline CDR1 and CDR2: MNHEY and SVGAGI. The CDR3 extends over 14 amino acids. CDR3 region: CASSSQGATQPQHF. CDR3 in DNA: TGTGCCAGCAGCTCGCAGGGGGCGACTCAGCCCCAGCATTTT.

V is TRBV25-1 and J is TRBJ1-2, with 7 positions matching TRBD1. Losses at the gene ends were 8 bases for V and 8 bases for J; bases not matched to a gene: 14. The germline V gene has CDR1 MGHDK and CDR2 SYGVNS. This CDR3 spans 14 amino acids. The CDR3 region is CASGEGALRRGYTF. CDR3 DNA: TGTGCCAGCGGAGAGGGGGCCCTACGCCGGGGCTACACCTTC.

The chain carries TRBV9 and TRBJ1-6; D gene uncertain. The CDR3 is 15 residues long. The germline V gene has CDR1 SGDLS and CDR2 YYNGEE. V shed 0 bases and J shed 6 bases, with 10 bases lying between them. Written as DNA, the CDR3 is TGTGCCAGCAGCGTAGATAGGATAGCTAATTCACCCCTCCACTTT. This sequence encodes CASSVDRIANSPLHF.

The J gene is TRBJ1-5, the V gene TRBV5-1; the D gene is possibly TRBD1 (5 bases). The CDR3 length is 15 residues. Trimming shortened V by 4 bases and J by 1 base, and 12 bases separated the two germline ends. The V gene's germline CDR1 is SGHRS and CDR2 YFSETQ. The CDR3 bases are TGCGCCAGCAGCCCGGGGACTTTCAGCAATCAGCCCCAGCATTTT. Amino acids: CASSPGTFSNQPQHF.